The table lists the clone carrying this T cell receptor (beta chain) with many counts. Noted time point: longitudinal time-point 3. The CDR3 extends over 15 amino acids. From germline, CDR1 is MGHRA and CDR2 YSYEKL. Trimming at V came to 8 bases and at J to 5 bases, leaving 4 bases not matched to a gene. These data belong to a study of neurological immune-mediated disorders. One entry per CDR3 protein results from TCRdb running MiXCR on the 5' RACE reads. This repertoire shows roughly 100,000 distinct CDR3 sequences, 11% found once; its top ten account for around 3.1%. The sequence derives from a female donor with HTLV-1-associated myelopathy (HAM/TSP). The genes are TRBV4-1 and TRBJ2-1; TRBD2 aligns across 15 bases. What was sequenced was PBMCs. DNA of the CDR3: TGCGCCAGCGGACTAGCGGGGGGGCCCAACAATGAGCAGTTCTTC. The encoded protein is CASGLAGGPNNEQFF.